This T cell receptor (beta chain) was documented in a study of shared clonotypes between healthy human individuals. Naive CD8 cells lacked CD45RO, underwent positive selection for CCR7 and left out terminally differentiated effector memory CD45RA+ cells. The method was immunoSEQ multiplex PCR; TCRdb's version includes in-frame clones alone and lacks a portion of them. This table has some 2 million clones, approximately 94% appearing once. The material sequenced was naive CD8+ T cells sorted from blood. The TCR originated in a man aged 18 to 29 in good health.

This CDR3 is CASSPEASGSYEQYF. The CDR3 DNA is TGTGCCAGCAGCCCCGAGGCTAGCGGTTCCTACGAGCAGTACTTC. The chain combines TRBV7-9 with TRBJ2-7, with 7 nucleotides matching TRBD2. The CDR3 totals 15 residues. The ends lost 5 bases at V and 1 base at J; junction bases unmatched: 8. CDR1 SEHNR and CDR2 FQNEAQ come from the germline V gene (reference sequence).